These 24 T cell receptor beta chains share one sample of origin, sequenced in a study of cytomegalovirus exposure and HLA in healthy donors. PCR amplification relied on 60 Vbeta primers (plus 13 Jbeta primers). Repertoires were generated with immunoSEQ multiplex PCR, while TCRdb's copy carries only in-frame clones and drops some. The profile shows 110,000 to 150,000 clones, less than 10% of them singletons. Sequencing was carried out using PBMCs. These receptors all come from a man aged 45-65 years in good health and CMV-seronegative.

The chain has TRBV7-2 and TRBJ1-2; possible D gene TRBD1, 5 bases. The CDR3 loop spans 16 amino acids. V was shortened by 6 bases and J by 1 base, with 18 bases between the two germline ends. CDR1 SGHTA and CDR2 FQGNSA come from the germline V gene. CDR3 residues: CASSPVWGRDNYGYTF. In DNA form, the CDR3 reads TGTGCCAGCAGTCCCGTCTGGGGCAGGGATAACTATGGCTACACCTTC.

This clone appeared a few times. The chain recombines TRBV11-2 with TRBJ2-3; D remains unclear. The V and J ends lost 2 bases and 2 bases respectively, with 8 bases between them. The CDR3 consists of 14 residues. Per germline, CDR1 SGHAT and CDR2 FQNNGV. CDR3 in amino acids: CASSLSAVTDTQYF. The CDR3 DNA reads as TGTGCCAGCAGCTTATCGGCGGTCACAGATACGCAGTATTTT.

The chain carries TRBV28 and TRBJ2-7, with a weak D call TRBD1 (6 bases). V gave up 3 bases and J gave up 5 bases, with 14 bases separating them. CDR1 and CDR2 from the germline V gene are MDHEN and SYDVKM. CDR3 length equals 14 residues. The CDR3 region is CASSLGTTQDEQYF. The CDR3 DNA follows: TGTGCCAGCAGTTTGGGGACAACTCAGGACGAGCAGTACTTC.

The sample holds a few counts of this clone. The rearrangement joins TRBV18 to TRBJ2-5; tentatively, D is TRBD1 (6 bases). V was pared by 6 bases and J by 5 bases, with 16 bases between. The CDR3 is 14 residues long. The germline V gene has CDR1 KGHSH and CDR2 LQKENI. CDR3 DNA sequence: TGTGCCAGCTCTCTAACGGACAGCCATGAGACCCAGTACTTC. It is translated as CASSLTDSHETQYF.

This clone was seen only a few times. The V call is TRBV18, the J call TRBJ2-7; TRBD2 matches 8 bases. The trim removed 2 bases at V and 2 bases at J, leaving 5 bases unmatched. In germline, CDR1 is KGHSH, CDR2 LQKENI. There are 15 residues in the CDR3. The CDR3, as DNA: TGTGCCAGCTCACCAAGGGCGGGGGGCCCCTACGAGCAGTACTTC. It specifies CASSPRAGGPYEQYF. The entire variable domain, with the rest obtained from reference TRBV18 and TRBJ2-7, is as follows: NAGVMQNPRHLVRRRGQEARLRCSPMKGHSHVYWYRQLPEEGLKFMVYLQKENIIDESGMPKERFSAEFPKEGPSILRIQQVVRGDSAAYFCASSPRAGGPYEQYFGPGTRLTVT.

This chain links TRBV5-4 with TRBJ1-5; D remains unclear. This CDR3 has 14 amino acids. Between the trimmed V and J ends, which lost 4 bases and 4 bases, there was a span of 12 bases. CDR1 SGHNT and CDR2 YYREEE come from the germline V gene (reference sequence). The CDR3 DNA reads TGTGCCAGCAGCGCAGGAGGACCTAATCAGCCCCAGCATTTT. It translates to CASSAGGPNQPQHF.

The J gene is TRBJ2-7, the V gene TRBV2, with a tentative D call TRBD2 (5 bases). Trimming cost V 7 bases and J 4 bases, with 17 bases left between them. This CDR3 comprises 14 residues. The germline V gene encodes CDR1 SNHLY and CDR2 FYNNEI. CDR3 coding DNA: TGTGCCAGCAATTTGGAGGCTACGGGGTACGAGCAGTACTTC. It codes for CASNLEATGYEQYF.

This clone was detected a few times. The genes are TRBV11-2 and TRBJ2-2; 8 bases map to TRBD1. The germline V gene encodes CDR1 SGHAT and CDR2 FQNNGV. The trim removed 4 bases at V and 2 bases at J, leaving 15 bases unmatched. The CDR3 extends over 19 amino acids. CDR3 region: CASSYGTGFLGANTGELFF. The DNA for the CDR3 is TGTGCCAGCAGCTACGGGACAGGATTCTTAGGGGCTAACACCGGGGAGCTGTTTTTT.

This sequence joins TRBV6-5 and TRBJ1-1; a weak D match, TRBD1 (5 bases). Germline values: CDR1 MNHEY, CDR2 SVGAGI. Trimming took 0 bases from V and 5 from J, leaving 13 bases between them. The CDR3 has 15 amino acids. The CDR3 here is CASSYSTQGRTEAFF. The CDR3 coding sequence is TGTGCCAGCAGTTACTCGACGCAGGGAAGGACTGAAGCTTTCTTT.

Only a few counts were recorded for this clone. This chain links TRBV7-9 with TRBJ1-6, with 9 bases fitting TRBD1. With V trimmed by 1 base and J by 3 bases, 4 bases remained unmatched. Germline CDR1 is SEHNR and CDR2 is FQNEAQ (reference sequence). The CDR3 covers 17 residues. Here the CDR3 DNA reads TGTGCCAGCAGCTTAGGGGACAGGGCTTACTATAATTCACCCCTCCACTTT. This encodes CASSLGDRAYYNSPLHF.

The chain couples TRBV5-1 to TRBJ1-3, with D perhaps matching TRBD1 (5 bases). The V end lost 4 bases, the J end lost 2 bases, and 10 bases lay between the germline ends. Germline V gene data show CDR1 as SGHRS and CDR2 as YFSETQ. The CDR3 runs to 14 residues. The CDR3 region has the DNA TGCGCCAGCAGCCCCGGGACTCCTGGAAACACCATATATTTT. Its protein is CASSPGTPGNTIYF.

The table lists this clone with a few counts. This sequence joins TRBV27 and TRBJ1-1; D possibly corresponds to TRBD1 (5 bases). The CDR3 loop spans 14 amino acids. V lost 2 bases, J lost 7 bases, and 14 bases lay in between. Per the germline V gene, CDR1 is MNHEY and CDR2 is SMNVEV (reference sequence). CDR3 coding DNA: TGTGCCAGCAGTTTAAAGGGGCCGTATCGTGAAGCTTTCTTT. This translates into CASSLKGPYREAFF.

This chain connects TRBV27 to TRBJ1-2; TRBD1 aligns across 7 bases. CDR1 is MNHEY and CDR2 is SMNVEV in the germline V gene (reference sequence). V shed 3 bases, J shed 7 bases, and the junction held 11 bases outside the gene matches. CDR3 length equals 15 residues. CDR3 in amino acids: CASSLRQGSGAGYTF. The CDR3, as DNA: TGTGCCAGCAGTTTGCGACAGGGAAGTGGGGCTGGCTACACCTTC.

The gene calls are TRBV6-5 and TRBJ1-2; 8 bases align to TRBD1. Trimming removed 6 bases from V and 2 bases from J; junction bases left unmatched: 2. The CDR3 sequence is 13 residues long. Germline V gene sequence: CDR1 MNHEY, CDR2 SVGAGI. CDR3 loop: CASSRTGNYGYTF. CDR3 DNA: TGTGCCAGCAGCCGGACAGGGAACTATGGCTACACCTTC.

This clone was picked up a small number of times. The J gene is TRBJ1-2, the V gene TRBV10-2, with 8 positions matching TRBD1. The CDR3 is 15 amino acids. V lost 1 base, J lost 2 bases, and 3 bases stayed unmatched. The germline gives CDR1 WSHSY, CDR2 SAAADI. CDR3 in DNA: TGCGCCAGCAGTGAGTTGGGACAGGACAACTATGGCTACACCTTC. It is translated as CASSELGQDNYGYTF.

This clone was found a few times. The J gene is TRBJ1-2, the V gene TRBV2, with D maybe TRBD1 (6 bases). Trimming removed 11 bases at V and 6 bases at J, with 16 bases between. CDR1 is SNHLY and CDR2 is FYNNEI in the germline V gene. The CDR3 has 12 residues. DNA for the CDR3: TGTGCCGGCAAGGTGGGGGCGGATGGCTACACCTTC. Its translation is CAGKVGADGYTF.

The chain has TRBV6-4 and TRBJ1-1; D possibly corresponds to TRBD1 (6 bases). Trimming pared 3 bases from V and 2 bases from J, leaving 7 bases between. CDR1 is MRHNA, CDR2 SNTAGT, per germline. The CDR3 is 13 amino acids. In nucleotides, the CDR3 is TGTGCCAGCAGTGAACAGGGAAACACTGAAGCTTTCTTT. Its protein product is CASSEQGNTEAFF.

The gene calls are TRBV28 and TRBJ2-3; TRBD2 matches at 10 bases. Germline-derived CDR1 and CDR2 are MDHEN and SYDVKM. CDR3 size: 17 residues. V lost 3 bases and J lost 2; bases outside the gene matches: 8. CDR3 coding DNA: TGTGCCAGCAGTTTCGGGACTAGCGCCACTCACACAGATACGCAGTATTTT. It encodes CASSFGTSATHTDTQYF.

This rearrangement joins TRBV11-3 to TRBJ2-1; D perhaps matches TRBD2 (5 bases). The CDR3 length is 17 residues. V was clipped by 1 base and J by 3 bases, with 16 bases between them. Germline V gives CDR1 SGHNT, CDR2 YENEEA. CDR3 nucleotide sequence: TGTGCCAGCAGCTTAGGGGCCGGGGAGCCCTACTACAATGAGCAGTTCTTC. Its translation is CASSLGAGEPYYNEQFF.

The table lists this clone with a few counts. V gene TRBV11-2 combines with J gene TRBJ1-6, with 8 bases that match TRBD1. Germline V gene sequence: CDR1 SGHAT, CDR2 FQNNGV. This CDR3 is 12 amino acids long. With 6 bases clipped from V and 13 bases from J, the junction kept 5 bases outside the gene matches. CDR3 sequence reads: CASSRQGPPLHF. As DNA, the CDR3 is TGTGCCAGCAGTCGACAGGGGCCGCCCCTCCACTTT.

This clone was seen a handful of times. This rearrangement joins TRBV19 to TRBJ1-4; D gene uncertain. V shed 5 bases and J shed 3 bases, with 7 bases lying between them. Per germline, CDR1 LNHDA and CDR2 SQIVND (reference sequence). This CDR3 comprises 13 residues. This chain's CDR3 is CASSLGSNEKLFF. CDR3 sequence (DNA): TGTGCCAGTAGTCTCGGTTCTAATGAAAAACTGTTTTTT.

The chain has TRBV27 and TRBJ2-7, with 7 bases matching TRBD1. Germline V gives CDR1 MNHEY, CDR2 SMNVEV (reference sequence). V was clipped by 3 bases and J by 5 bases; unmatched bases: 10. CDR3 size: 15 residues. CDR3 sequence: CASSFIFRGRHEQYF. DNA for the CDR3: TGTGCCAGCAGTTTTATTTTCAGGGGGAGACACGAGCAGTACTTC.

This clone was seen a single time. The rearrangement links TRBV5-1 to TRBJ2-5; 9 nucleotides align to TRBD2. The length of the CDR3 is 18 residues. J lost 1 base, V lost 0 bases, and 10 bases had no gene match. CDR1 and CDR2 (germline): SGHRS, YFSETQ. The CDR3 coding sequence is TGCGCCAGCAGCTTGGAAGCGGGCATAGCGGGGGCCCAAGAGACCCAGTACTTC. Protein sequence: CASSLEAGIAGAQETQYF.

This clone was counted between two and nine times. This chain links TRBV5-4 with TRBJ1-1; a possible D gene is TRBD1 (5 bases). Germline assignment: CDR1 SGHNT and CDR2 YYREEE (reference sequence). With 1 base removed from V and 2 bases from J, the gap between germline ends came to 9 bases. This CDR3 has 14 amino acids. CDR3 sequence reads: CASSLTGGNTEAFF. CDR3 sequence (DNA): TGTGCCAGCAGCTTGACCGGGGGAAACACTGAAGCTTTCTTT. Full variable domain (remainder filled in from reference TRBV5-4 and TRBJ1-1): ETGVTQSPTHLIKTRGQQVTLRCSSQSGHNTVSWYQQALGQGPQFIFQYYREEENGRGNFPPRFSGLQFPNYSSELNVNALELDDSALYLCASSLTGGNTEAFFGQGTRLTVV.